Following are 7 T cell receptor beta chains from one sample sequenced in a study of T cells after yellow fever vaccination. TCRdb re-derived calls from the 5' RACE reads in MiXCR, one entry per CDR3 protein. This table has some 500,000 distinct CDR3 sequences, approximately 12% appearing once. The sample consisted of PBMCs, taken on the day of the yellow fever booster vaccination. The receptors were sampled from a man aged 25 to 40 who received the YFV17D yellow fever vaccine.

This chain uses TRBV7-2 with TRBJ1-6; 7 positions match TRBD1. The CDR3 contains 14 residues. V lost 5 bases to trimming and J lost 9 bases; unmatched junction nucleotides: 7. In germline, CDR1 is SGHTA, CDR2 FQGNSA. CDR3 in amino acids: CASSPTGNASPLHF. The CDR3 DNA sequence: TGTGCCAGCAGCCCGACAGGGAATGCTTCACCCCTCCACTTT.

This clonotype was seen a few times. The chain links TRBV19 to TRBJ2-7; no clear D. CDR1 is LNHDA, CDR2 SQIVND, per germline (reference sequence). The CDR3 totals 13 residues. Trimming cost V 7 bases and J 0 bases, with 10 bases left between them. This CDR3 is CASKPRSSYEQYF. In nucleotides, the CDR3 is TGTGCCAGTAAGCCGAGGAGCTCCTACGAGCAGTACTTC. Filled out from reference TRBV19 and TRBJ2-7, the complete variable domain reads DGGITQSPKYLFRKEGQNVTLSCEQNLNHDAMYWYRQDPGQGLRLIYYSQIVNDFQKGDIAEGYSVSREKKESFPLTVTSAQKNPTAFYLCASKPRSSYEQYFGPGTRLTVT.

The V call is TRBV7-2, the J call TRBJ2-6; the D is unclear. The CDR3 is 17 residues long. Germline V gives CDR1 SGHTA, CDR2 FQGNSA. V was pared by 4 bases and J by 2 bases, with 15 bases between. The CDR3 loop is CASSSKTAAPGANVLTF. CDR3 coding DNA: TGTGCCAGCAGCTCCAAGACGGCGGCCCCTGGGGCCAACGTCCTGACTTTC.

The sample holds many counts of this clonotype. V usage is TRBV4-3 and J usage is TRBJ1-4, with D possibly being TRBD1 (6 bases). Trimming stripped 4 bases from V and 5 bases from J, with 17 bases between. The CDR3 sequence is 16 residues long. Germline V gene lookup returns CDR1 LGHNA and CDR2 YSLEER. Here the CDR3 DNA reads TGCGCCAGCAGCCTAAACAGGGTGTTTTTAAATGAAAAACTGTTTTTT. Residues: CASSLNRVFLNEKLFF.

This clonotype was observed a few times. The chain combines TRBV2 with TRBJ2-7, with no clear D. V was trimmed by 1 base and J by 5 bases, leaving 0 bases between them. This CDR3 contains 10 residues. CDR1 and CDR2 from the germline V gene are SNHLY and FYNNEI. CDR3 in amino acids: CASSEDEQYF. The CDR3, as DNA: TGTGCCAGCAGTGAAGACGAGCAGTACTTC.

The chain recombines TRBV4-3 with TRBJ2-5; weak D call: TRBD2 (5 bases). V lost 0 bases, J lost 3 bases, and 5 bases lay in between. The CDR3 sequence is 13 residues long. Germline CDR1 and CDR2: LGHNA and YSLEER. CDR3 DNA: TGCGCCAGCAGCCAAGAGAGGGAAGAGACCCAGTACTTC. It translates to CASSQEREETQYF.

This clonotype has more than one count but fewer than ten. V usage is TRBV12-3 or TRBV12-4 and J usage is TRBJ2-4; 11 positions agree with TRBD1. The CDR3 spans 14 residues. Germline trimming cut 6 bases from V and 9 bases from J; bases unmatched to any gene: 7. This CDR3 reads CASSWDRGTFIQYF. CDR3 in DNA: TGTGCCAGCAGCTGGGACAGGGGGACGTTCATTCAGTACTTC.